This section outlines one T cell receptor beta chain sequence together with its context. The sample comes from a study of T cells after somatic rescue of genetic block. Trimming shortened V by 2 bases and J by 2 bases, and 9 bases separated the two germline ends. This CDR3 contains 13 residues. The germline V gene has CDR1 SQVTM and CDR2 ANQGSEA. Some clones are missing from TCRdb's copy, which holds only in-frame ones; the method was immunoSEQ multiplex PCR. The sample lists about 88,000 clones, approximately 90% seen once, with about 1.5% in the top ten. The receptor comes from a woman under 30. The sequencing sample was made of peripheral blood mononuclear cells (PBMCs). The J gene is TRBJ1-2, the V gene TRBV29-1; tentative D call: TRBD1 (6 bases). The CDR3 DNA reads TGCAGCGTTGAAACAGGGCGGAACTATGGCTACACCTTC. The encoded protein is CSVETGRNYGYTF. Drawing the rest from reference TRBV29-1 and TRBJ1-2, the complete variable domain is SAVISQKPSRDICQRGTSLTIQCQVDSQVTMMFWYRQQPGQSLTLIATANQGSEATYESGFVIDKFPISRPNLTFSTLTVSNMSPEDSSIYLCSVETGRNYGYTFGSGTRLTVV.